The clone carrying this T cell receptor (beta chain) was seen a few times. Researchers collected around 10 milliliters of peripheral blood from every single donor. Every sample yielded at least 6.5 million isolated PBMCs. The CDR3 is made up of 14 amino acids. J lost 12 bases, V lost 1 base, and 12 bases had no gene match. Germline CDR1 and CDR2: SGHRS and YFSETQ. The sample originates from a study of blood T cells in healthy people across ages. A second PCR, run for about 6 to 12 cycles, used a sample-barcoded 5' primer plus a J-beta primer mix. From the 5' RACE reads, TCRdb called clonotypes with MiXCR, one entry per CDR3 protein. The sample has some 1.7 million distinct CDR3 sequences; 28% are singletons.

V usage is TRBV5-1 and J usage is TRBJ1-2; 7 bases agree with TRBD1. Specimen: blood. The source of this sequence is a woman aged 25 to 45 in good health. The CDR3 DNA reads as TGCGCCAGCAGCTTGTGGACAGGCGGGGGATTCGACACCTTC. Translation gives CASSLWTGGGFDTF.